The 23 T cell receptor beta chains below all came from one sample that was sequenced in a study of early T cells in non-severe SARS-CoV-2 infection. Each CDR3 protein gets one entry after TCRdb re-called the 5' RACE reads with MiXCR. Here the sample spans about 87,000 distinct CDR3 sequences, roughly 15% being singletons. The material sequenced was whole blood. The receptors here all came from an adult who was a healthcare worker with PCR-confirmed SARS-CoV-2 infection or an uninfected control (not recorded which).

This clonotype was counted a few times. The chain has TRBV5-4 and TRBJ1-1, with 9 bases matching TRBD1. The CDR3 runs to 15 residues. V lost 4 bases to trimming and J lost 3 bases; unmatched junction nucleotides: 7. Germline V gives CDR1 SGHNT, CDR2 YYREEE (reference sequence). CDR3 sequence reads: CASSPRDRVDTEAFF. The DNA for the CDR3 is TGTGCCAGCAGCCCCCGGGACAGGGTAGACACTGAAGCTTTCTTT.

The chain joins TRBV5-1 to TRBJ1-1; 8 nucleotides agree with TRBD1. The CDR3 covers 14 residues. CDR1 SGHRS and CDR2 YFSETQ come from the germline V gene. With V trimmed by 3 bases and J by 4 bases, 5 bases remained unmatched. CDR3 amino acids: CASSYATGATEAFF. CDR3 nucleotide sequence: TGCGCCAGCAGCTATGCGACAGGGGCCACTGAAGCTTTCTTT.

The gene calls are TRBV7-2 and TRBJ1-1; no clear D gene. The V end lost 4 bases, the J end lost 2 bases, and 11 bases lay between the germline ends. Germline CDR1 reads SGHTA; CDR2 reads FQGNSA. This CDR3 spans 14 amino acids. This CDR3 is CASSSSGFNTEAFF. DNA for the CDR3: TGTGCCAGCAGCTCCTCCGGGTTTAACACTGAAGCTTTCTTT.

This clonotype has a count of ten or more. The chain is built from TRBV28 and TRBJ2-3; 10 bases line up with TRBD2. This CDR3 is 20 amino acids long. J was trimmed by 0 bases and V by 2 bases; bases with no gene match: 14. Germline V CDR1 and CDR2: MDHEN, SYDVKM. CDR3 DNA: TGTGCCAGCAGTTTAGGGCATAGCGGGGGGAGTACCCCTAGCACAGATACGCAGTATTTT. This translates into CASSLGHSGGSTPSTDTQYF.

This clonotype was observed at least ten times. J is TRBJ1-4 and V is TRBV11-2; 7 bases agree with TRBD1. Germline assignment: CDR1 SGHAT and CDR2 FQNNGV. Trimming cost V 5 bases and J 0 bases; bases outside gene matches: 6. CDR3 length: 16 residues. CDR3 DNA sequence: TGTGCCAGCAGCCCCTACAGGGGCCCAACTAATGAAAAACTGTTTTTT. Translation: CASSPYRGPTNEKLFF.

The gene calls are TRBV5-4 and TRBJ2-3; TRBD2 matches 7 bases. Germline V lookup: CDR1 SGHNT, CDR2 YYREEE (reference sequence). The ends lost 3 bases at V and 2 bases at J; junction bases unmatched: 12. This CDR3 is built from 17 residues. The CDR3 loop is CASSYGGSGPPTDTQYF. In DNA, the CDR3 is TGTGCCAGCAGCTACGGGGGGTCGGGGCCTCCCACAGATACGCAGTATTTT.

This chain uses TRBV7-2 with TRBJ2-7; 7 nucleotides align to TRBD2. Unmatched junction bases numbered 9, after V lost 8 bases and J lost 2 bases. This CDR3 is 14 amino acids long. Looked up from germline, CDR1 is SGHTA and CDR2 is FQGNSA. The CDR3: CASAFASGAYEQYF. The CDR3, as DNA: TGTGCCAGCGCGTTTGCTAGCGGAGCCTACGAGCAGTACTTC.

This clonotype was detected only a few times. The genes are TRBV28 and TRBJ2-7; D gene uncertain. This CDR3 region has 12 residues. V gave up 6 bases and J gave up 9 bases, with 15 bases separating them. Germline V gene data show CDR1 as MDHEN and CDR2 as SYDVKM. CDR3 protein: CASSPDPVRQYF. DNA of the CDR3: TGTGCCAGCAGCCCAGACCCGGTCAGGCAGTACTTC.

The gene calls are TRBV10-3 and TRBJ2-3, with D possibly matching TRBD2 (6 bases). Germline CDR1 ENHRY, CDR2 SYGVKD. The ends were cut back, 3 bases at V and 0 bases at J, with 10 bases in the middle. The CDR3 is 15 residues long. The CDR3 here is CAISDTSLSTDTQYF. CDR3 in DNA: TGTGCCATCAGTGATACTAGCCTAAGCACAGATACGCAGTATTTT.

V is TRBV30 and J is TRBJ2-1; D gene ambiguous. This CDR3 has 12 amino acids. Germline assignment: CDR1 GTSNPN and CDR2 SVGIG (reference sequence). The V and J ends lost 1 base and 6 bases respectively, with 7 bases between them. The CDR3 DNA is TGTGCCTGGAGTGCACGGGTCAATGAGCAGTTCTTC. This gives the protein CAWSARVNEQFF. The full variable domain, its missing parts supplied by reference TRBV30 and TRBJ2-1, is SQTIHQWPATLVQPVGSPLSLECTVEGTSNPNLYWYRQAAGRGLQLLFYSVGIGQISSEVPQNLSASRPQDRQFILSSKKLLLSDSGFYLCAWSARVNEQFFGPGTRLTVL.

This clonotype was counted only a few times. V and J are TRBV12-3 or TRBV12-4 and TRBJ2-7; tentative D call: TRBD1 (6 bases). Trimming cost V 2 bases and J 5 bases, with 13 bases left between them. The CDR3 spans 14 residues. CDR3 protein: CASSLLQGMDEQYF. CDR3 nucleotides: TGTGCCAGCAGTTTACTCCAGGGGATGGACGAGCAGTACTTC.

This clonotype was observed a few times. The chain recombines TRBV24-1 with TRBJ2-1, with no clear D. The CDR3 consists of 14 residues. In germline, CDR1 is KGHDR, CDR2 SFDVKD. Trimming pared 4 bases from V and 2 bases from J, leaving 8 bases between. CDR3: CATSDIRTYNEQFF. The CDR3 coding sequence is TGTGCCACCAGTGACATCCGGACCTACAATGAGCAGTTCTTC.

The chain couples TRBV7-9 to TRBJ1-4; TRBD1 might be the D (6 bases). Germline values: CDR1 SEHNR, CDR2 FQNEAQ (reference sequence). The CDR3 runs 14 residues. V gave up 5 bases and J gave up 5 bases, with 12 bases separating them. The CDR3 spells CASSRDTRNEKLFF. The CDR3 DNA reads TGTGCCAGCAGCCGGGACACCAGAAATGAAAAACTGTTTTTT.

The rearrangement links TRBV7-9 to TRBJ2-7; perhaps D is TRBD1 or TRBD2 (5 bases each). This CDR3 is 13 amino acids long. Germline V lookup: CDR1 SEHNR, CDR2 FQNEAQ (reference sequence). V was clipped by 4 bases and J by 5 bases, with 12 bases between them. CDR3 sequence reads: CASSSPGPHEQYF. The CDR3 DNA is TGTGCCAGCAGCTCTCCGGGACCCCACGAGCAGTACTTC.

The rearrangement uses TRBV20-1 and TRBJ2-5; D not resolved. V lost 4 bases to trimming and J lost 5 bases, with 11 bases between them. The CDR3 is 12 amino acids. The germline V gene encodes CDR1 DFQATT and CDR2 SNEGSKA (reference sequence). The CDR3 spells CSAKAARETQYF. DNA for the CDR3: TGCAGTGCTAAAGCTGCGCGGGAGACCCAGTACTTC.

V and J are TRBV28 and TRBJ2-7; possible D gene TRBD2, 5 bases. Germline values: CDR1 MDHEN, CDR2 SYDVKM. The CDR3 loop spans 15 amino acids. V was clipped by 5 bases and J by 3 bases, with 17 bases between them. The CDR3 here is CASSQALARDYEQYF. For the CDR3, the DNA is TGTGCCAGCAGTCAAGCCTTAGCGAGGGACTACGAGCAGTACTTC.

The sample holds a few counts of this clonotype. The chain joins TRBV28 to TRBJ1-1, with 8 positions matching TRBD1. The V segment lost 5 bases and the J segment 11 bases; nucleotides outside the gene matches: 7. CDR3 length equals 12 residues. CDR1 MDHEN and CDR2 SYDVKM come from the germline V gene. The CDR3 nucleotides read TGTGCCAGCAGTCGGGGACAGGTTTTCGCTTTCTTT. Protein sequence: CASSRGQVFAFF.

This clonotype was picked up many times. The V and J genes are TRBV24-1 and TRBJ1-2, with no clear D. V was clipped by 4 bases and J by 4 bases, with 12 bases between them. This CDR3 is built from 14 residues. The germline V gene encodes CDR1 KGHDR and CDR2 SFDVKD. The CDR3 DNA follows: TGTGCCACCAGTGACCCTGACGGATTCTATGGCTACACCTTC. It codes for CATSDPDGFYGYTF.

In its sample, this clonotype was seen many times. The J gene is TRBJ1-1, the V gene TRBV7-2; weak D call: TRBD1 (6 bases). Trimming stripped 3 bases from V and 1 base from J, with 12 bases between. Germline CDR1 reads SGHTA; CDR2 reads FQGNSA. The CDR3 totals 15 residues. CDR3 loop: CASSFLAGENTEAFF. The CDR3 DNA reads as TGTGCCAGCAGCTTCCTCGCAGGGGAGAACACTGAAGCTTTCTTT.

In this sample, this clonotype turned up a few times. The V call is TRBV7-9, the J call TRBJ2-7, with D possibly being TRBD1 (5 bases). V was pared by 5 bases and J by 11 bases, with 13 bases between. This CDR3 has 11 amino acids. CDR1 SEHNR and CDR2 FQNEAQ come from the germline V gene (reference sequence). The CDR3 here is CASSLGVRKYF. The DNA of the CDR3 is TGTGCCAGCAGCCTAGGGGTGAGAAAGTACTTC.

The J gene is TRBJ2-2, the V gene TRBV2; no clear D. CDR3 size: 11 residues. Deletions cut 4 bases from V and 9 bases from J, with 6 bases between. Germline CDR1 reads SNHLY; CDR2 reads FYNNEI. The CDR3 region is CASSGRRELFF. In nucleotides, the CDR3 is TGTGCCAGCAGTGGACGCAGGGAGCTGTTTTTT. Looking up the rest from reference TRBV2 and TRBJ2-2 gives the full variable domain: EPEVTQTPSHQVTQMGQEVILRCVPISNHLYFYWYRQILGQKVEFLVSFYNNEISEKSEIFDDQFSVERPDGSNFTLKIRSTKLEDSAMYFCASSGRRELFFGEGSRLTVL.

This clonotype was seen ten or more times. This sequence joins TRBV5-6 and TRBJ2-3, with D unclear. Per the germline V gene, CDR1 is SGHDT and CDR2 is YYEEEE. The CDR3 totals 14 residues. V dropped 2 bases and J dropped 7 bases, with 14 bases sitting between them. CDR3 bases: TGTGCCAGCAGCTTTACCCTTGGGTCTAATACGCAGTATTTT. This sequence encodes CASSFTLGSNTQYF. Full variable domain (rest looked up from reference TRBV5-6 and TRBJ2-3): DAGVTQSPTHLIKTRGQQVTLRCSPKSGHDTVSWYQQALGQGPQFIFQYYEEEERQRGNFPDRFSGHQFPNYSSELNVNALLLGDSALYLCASSFTLGSNTQYFGPGTRLTVL.

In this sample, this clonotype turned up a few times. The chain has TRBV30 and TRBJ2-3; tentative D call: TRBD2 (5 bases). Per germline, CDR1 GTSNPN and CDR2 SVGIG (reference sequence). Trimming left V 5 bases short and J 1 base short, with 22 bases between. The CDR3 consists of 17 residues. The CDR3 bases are TGTGCCTGGTCGATACCCTCGGGAAGCTTGGGCACAGATACGCAGTATTTT. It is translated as CAWSIPSGSLGTDTQYF.